Listed below are T cell receptor beta chains from one sample, sequenced in a study of blood T cells in healthy people across ages. TCRdb used MiXCR to reprocess the 5' RACE reads, holding one entry per CDR3 protein. The top ten clones hold roughly a fifth of a sample with about a million distinct CDR3 sequences, around 54% of them seen once. Material: blood. The receptors were sampled from a woman between 55 and 75 years old in good health. CDR3s include the opening cysteine and the closing phenylalanine or tryptophan. D genes are given only for firm matches. Size is omitted from some rows. Given values are once, few, many or a class for expanded clones.

>TRBJ1-4|NA|NA|TRBV20-1
TGCAGTGCTGGTCCGAGAGAGGCCAGCATTGTAGGAGCAACTAATGAAAAACTGTTTTTT
CSAGPREASIVGATNEKLFF
>TRBJ2-7|TRBD1|NA|TRBV20-1
TGCAGTGCTATGGGACAGTACCCCAGCGAGCAGTACTTC
CSAMGQYPSEQYF
>TRBJ1-2|NA|few|TRBV12-3/TRBV12-4
TGTGCCAGCAGTCAGGGGTTTGGCTACACCTTC
CASSQGFGYTF
>TRBJ1-1|NA|NA|TRBV10-3
TGTGCCATCAGGGGCCAAGCAGCCAGTAACACTGAAGCTTTCTTT
CAIRGQAASNTEAFF
>TRBJ1-5|NA|NA|TRBV7-9
TGTGCCAGCAGCGTCACAGCGTATCAGCCCCAGCATTTT
CASSVTAYQPQHF
>TRBJ1-5|NA|few|TRBV12-3/TRBV12-4
TGTGCCAGCACGGGGAGAAGCAATCAGCCCCAGCATTTT
CASTGRSNQPQHF
>TRBJ1-6|NA|NA|TRBV10-3
TGTGCCATCAGCCCCACGGGGGACATAAATTCACCCCTCCACTTT
CAISPTGDINSPLHF
>TRBJ2-1|NA|NA|TRBV20-1
TGCAGTGCTACACGACAGAAGGGAGCGACTCTTAATGAGCAGTTCTTC
CSATRQKGATLNEQFF
>TRBJ1-1|TRBD1|few|TRBV6-2/TRBV6-3
TGTGCCAGCAGTTCCCGGGACAGGGGGCGAAATGTAGCGGGCACTGAAGCTTTCTTT
CASSSRDRGRNVAGTEAFF
>TRBJ2-7|TRBD2|NA|TRBV20-1
TGCAGTGCTAGACCCCAACTAGCGGGAGGGCCCTACGAGCAGTACTTT
CSARPQLAGGPYEQYF
>TRBJ2-3|TRBD2|NA|TRBV27
TGTGCCAGTCCGCTGTGGGAGGGGCCCGGCACAGATACGCAGTATTTT
CASPLWEGPGTDTQYF
>TRBJ2-7|NA|few|TRBV20-1
TGCAGTGCTAGAGGGCCAGGGGCCCACGAGCAGTACTTC
CSARGPGAHEQYF
>TRBJ1-5|NA|NA|TRBV12-3/TRBV12-4
TGTGCCAGCAGTAGTGGTGGGGGGCTCGGCAATCAGCCCCAGCATTTT
CASSSGGGLGNQPQHF
>TRBJ2-5|NA|NA|TRBV24-1
TGTGCCACCAGTGAGGGCCGCGGGATCCTTCAAGAGACCCAGTACTTC
CATSEGRGILQETQYF
>TRBJ1-1|NA|NA|TRBV13
TGTGCCAGCAGCTTAGTGGGGGGGGACATGAACACTGAAGCTTTCTTT
CASSLVGGDMNTEAFF
>TRBJ2-1|NA|NA|TRBV6-6
TGTGCCAGCAGTTACTCCGTGCGAGCGGACTACAATGAGCAGTTCTTC
CASSYSVRADYNEQFF
>TRBJ2-1|NA|NA|TRBV5-1
TGCGCCAGCAGCTTCAGGAACTCCTACAATGAGCAGTTCTTC
CASSFRNSYNEQFF
>TRBJ2-7|NA|NA|TRBV5-4
TGTGCCAGCCAAGGGGCGAACTACGAGCAGTACTTC
CASQGANYEQYF
>TRBJ2-7|TRBD2|NA|TRBV12-3/TRBV12-4
TGTGCCGGCAGCCCCAGGACTAGCGGGAAGAGCTCCTACGAGCAGTACTTC
CAGSPRTSGKSSYEQYF
>TRBJ2-3|TRBD2|few|TRBV27
TGTGCCAGCTCCCCCACTAGCGGCTACACAGATACGCAGTATTTT
CASSPTSGYTDTQYF
>TRBJ2-1|NA|NA|TRBV27
TGTGCCGGCAGTTACCGTAGTGCCGGGGAGCAGTTCTTC
CAGSYRSAGEQFF
>TRBJ2-1|TRBD2|NA|TRBV6-5
TGTGCCAGCAGTTGGGGGAGCGGGAGTGTTTCACACAGTGAGCAGTTCTTC
CASSWGSGSVSHSEQFF
>TRBJ1-5|NA|NA|TRBV19
TGTGCCAGTAGTATACGGGGGATCCGGAGCAATCAGCCCCAGCATTTT
CASSIRGIRSNQPQHF
>TRBJ2-4|NA|NA|TRBV29-1
TGCAGCGTTGATAGGGCAAACATTCAGTACTTC
CSVDRANIQYF
>TRBJ2-7|TRBD2|NA|TRBV27
TGTGCCAGCAGTGAGCCGGGACTAGCGGGAGACGAGCAGTACTTC
CASSEPGLAGDEQYF
>TRBJ1-4|NA|NA|TRBV6-5
TGTGCCAGCAGCCGACTTGGTGCCAGACTTAATGAAAAACTGTTTTTT
CASSRLGARLNEKLFF
>TRBJ2-4|NA|NA|TRBV12-3/TRBV12-4
TGTGCCAGCACCCGTCCCGGGGTCCCCTACCAGCAGTACTTC
CASTRPGVPYQQYF
>TRBJ2-7|NA|NA|TRBV5-1
TGCGCCAGCAGCTTTTCAGGGGGAGGGCCGGGAAACGAGCAGTACTTC
CASSFSGGGPGNEQYF
>TRBJ2-1|NA|NA|TRBV27
TGTGTCAGCAGTGAGGACGGGAAATCCTACAATGAGCAGTTCTTC
CVSSEDGKSYNEQFF
>TRBJ2-3|NA|few|TRBV11-2
TGTGCCAGCAGATCCTCCGGACAGTCTTTTTTCCCCACAGATACGCAGTATTTT
CASRSSGQSFFPTDTQYF
>TRBJ2-5|NA|few|TRBV3-1
TGTGCCAGCAGCCAAGTTGCAGCCAGAGTACAAGAGACCCAGTACTTC
CASSQVAARVQETQYF